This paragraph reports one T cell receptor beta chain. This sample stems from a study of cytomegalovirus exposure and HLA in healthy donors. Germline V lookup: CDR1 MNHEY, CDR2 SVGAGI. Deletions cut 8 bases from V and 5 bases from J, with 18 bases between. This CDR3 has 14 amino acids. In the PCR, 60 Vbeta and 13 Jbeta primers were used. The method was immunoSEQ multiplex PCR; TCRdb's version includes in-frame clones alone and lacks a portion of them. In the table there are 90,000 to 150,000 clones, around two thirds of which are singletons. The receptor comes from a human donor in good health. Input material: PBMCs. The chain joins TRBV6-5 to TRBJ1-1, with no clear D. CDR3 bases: TGTGCCAGCCGCCAGCCGGGGATCCGAACTGAAGCTTTCTTT. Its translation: CASRQPGIRTEAFF.